This T cell receptor beta chain came from a study of control samples from healthy donors and cancer patients (dated by TCRdb to the early 2020s). Trimming at the junction amounts to 5 bases on V and 8 bases on J, and the germline ends lie 7 bases apart. From its cysteine to its phenylalanine, the CDR3 spans 11 amino acids. CDR3 DNA is the only sequence kept; it has 33 bases, read in frame from the first base. The germline V gene (reference sequence) supplies CDR1 LGHDT and CDR2 YNNKEL. Libraries were constructed by the immunoSEQ multiplex PCR assay. The clones in this table, taken by TCRdb from immuneACCESS, are in-frame only. Not every clone is retained; where verified, under half of the shortfall comes from an unresolved V gene, and the cause of the rest is unknown. The sample profile shows approximately 100,000 clones; about 89% of them were found once. The ten most abundant clones make up more than 7% of the sample.

About this clone itself: The antigen it recognizes is unknown. No much larger clonotype is one base removed from it; base qualities were not supplied.

This clonotype was obtained from a man aged 25-45 years in good health. The chain is made from TRBV3-1 (or the pseudogene TRBV3-2) and TRBJ2-1, with the identity of the D gene unclear. The source material was blood. The CDR3 reads as follows: CASSYSYEQFF. Here is the DNA: TGTGCCAGCAGCTATAGCTATGAGCAGTTCTTC.